The rows below give T cell receptor beta chains drawn from one sample of a study of T cells in localized non-small cell lung cancer. The table came from immunoSEQ multiplex PCR; TCRdb's copy has only in-frame clones and leaves some out. Of just under 80,000 clones listed, 80% are singletons. Source: peripheral blood, taken before any cancer treatment. The receptors derive from a female donor aged 60 or older with stage I lung adenocarcinoma. Each CDR3 is given with its conserved first and last residue. A D gene is named only where the DNA matches it firmly. The size entry is marked missing in some rows and otherwise reads once, few, many or a size class.

CDR3nt: TGCGCCAGCAGCCGGGGACAGCCCCCCTATGGCTACACCTTC; CDR3aa: CASSRGQPPYGYTF; v_gene: TRBV4-1; d_gene: TRBD1; j_gene: TRBJ1-2; abundance: -
CDR3nt: TGTGCCAGCAGTAAAAAGATGGCGGTCGAAGCTTTCTTT; CDR3aa: CASSKKMAVEAFF; v_gene: TRBV2; d_gene: -; j_gene: TRBJ1-1; abundance: few
CDR3nt: TGCAGCGTTGGGGGTAGCAATCAGCCCCAGCATTTT; CDR3aa: CSVGGSNQPQHF; v_gene: TRBV29-1; d_gene: -; j_gene: TRBJ1-5; abundance: -
CDR3nt: TGTGCCGCGCAAGGGGGTGAGGGCTACACCTTC; CDR3aa: CAAQGGEGYTF; v_gene: TRBV10-3; d_gene: -; j_gene: TRBJ1-2; abundance: -
CDR3nt: TGTGCCAGCAGCCAAGAAAGGAAGCAGGGTTTGATGGGCAATCAGCCCCAGCATTTT; CDR3aa: CASSQERKQGLMGNQPQHF; v_gene: TRBV14; d_gene: -; j_gene: TRBJ1-5; abundance: -
CDR3nt: TGTGCCAGCAGCCAAGAGCAGGTGACCGGGACCTCCTACGAGCAGTACTTC; CDR3aa: CASSQEQVTGTSYEQYF; v_gene: TRBV14; d_gene: -; j_gene: TRBJ2-7; abundance: -
CDR3nt: TGTGCCAGCATGGTTCGCCGCGGGAGAACCGGGGAGCTGTTTTTT; CDR3aa: CASMVRRGRTGELFF; v_gene: TRBV5-8; d_gene: TRBD2; j_gene: TRBJ2-2; abundance: -
CDR3nt: TGTGCCAGCAGTCCATTCAATCAGCCCCAGCATTTT; CDR3aa: CASSPFNQPQHF; v_gene: TRBV28; d_gene: -; j_gene: TRBJ1-5; abundance: -
CDR3nt: TGCGCCAGCAGCTTCCCCCGACTAGCGGGAGAGGACGAGCAGTACTTC; CDR3aa: CASSFPRLAGEDEQYF; v_gene: TRBV5-1; d_gene: TRBD2; j_gene: TRBJ2-7; abundance: -
CDR3nt: TGTGCCTGGACCCTGGGGGCCTATGGCTACACCTTC; CDR3aa: CAWTLGAYGYTF; v_gene: TRBV30; d_gene: -; j_gene: TRBJ1-2; abundance: -
CDR3nt: TGTGCCAGCAGCCCTTCGGTGGGGTTGAACACTGAAGCTTTCTTT; CDR3aa: CASSPSVGLNTEAFF; v_gene: TRBV11-2; d_gene: -; j_gene: TRBJ1-1; abundance: -
CDR3nt: TGTGCCAGCAGCCAAGCCAGGGGGCAGGGCTACACCTTC; CDR3aa: CASSQARGQGYTF; v_gene: TRBV14; d_gene: TRBD1; j_gene: TRBJ1-2; abundance: once
CDR3nt: TGTGCCAGCAGCTTATCAGGCGGGGTCCCCTACGAGCAGTACTTC; CDR3aa: CASSLSGGVPYEQYF; v_gene: TRBV7-3; d_gene: -; j_gene: TRBJ2-7; abundance: -
CDR3nt: TGTGCCAGCAGCTTACCGAAGGCGGGAGGGCCAAGTGAGCAGTTCTTC; CDR3aa: CASSLPKAGGPSEQFF; v_gene: TRBV7-8; d_gene: TRBD2; j_gene: TRBJ2-1; abundance: -
CDR3nt: TGTGCCAGCAGCCCCCTGGGACAGCAGAACTACGAGCAGTACTTC; CDR3aa: CASSPLGQQNYEQYF; v_gene: TRBV6-1; d_gene: TRBD1; j_gene: TRBJ2-7; abundance: -
CDR3nt: TGTGCCAGCAGCGTGGGACAGGGCACTGAAGCTTTCTTT; CDR3aa: CASSVGQGTEAFF; v_gene: TRBV9; d_gene: TRBD1; j_gene: TRBJ1-1; abundance: few
CDR3nt: TGTGCCAGCACCGACCGCTCCTACGAGCAGTACTTC; CDR3aa: CASTDRSYEQYF; v_gene: TRBV6-5; d_gene: -; j_gene: TRBJ2-7; abundance: -
CDR3nt: TGTGCCAGCAGCGTAAACCCCGGGACTCCATATGGCTACACCTTC; CDR3aa: CASSVNPGTPYGYTF; v_gene: TRBV9; d_gene: -; j_gene: TRBJ1-2; abundance: -
CDR3nt: TGTGCCAGCACTAGGACAGGGGGGACCTTTAGCACAGATACGCAGTATTTT; CDR3aa: CASTRTGGTFSTDTQYF; v_gene: TRBV28; d_gene: TRBD1; j_gene: TRBJ2-3; abundance: once
CDR3nt: TGTGCCAGCAGCCCCGGGGCCACAGCGAGGGAGCTGTTTTTT; CDR3aa: CASSPGATARELFF; v_gene: TRBV5-6; d_gene: -; j_gene: TRBJ2-2; abundance: -
CDR3nt: TGTGCCAGCAGTTCGACAGGGCCGAGTGAAAAACTGTTTTTT; CDR3aa: CASSSTGPSEKLFF; v_gene: TRBV28; d_gene: TRBD1; j_gene: TRBJ1-4; abundance: -
CDR3nt: TGTGCCAGCAGCTCCCGACGACTAGCTCAATCTACAGATACGCAGTATTTT; CDR3aa: CASSSRRLAQSTDTQYF; v_gene: TRBV7-2; d_gene: TRBD2; j_gene: TRBJ2-3; abundance: -
CDR3nt: TGTGCCAGCCAGCTCGCAGGGGCACAGAACACTGAAGCTTTCTTT; CDR3aa: CASQLAGAQNTEAFF; v_gene: TRBV19; d_gene: -; j_gene: TRBJ1-1; abundance: -
CDR3nt: TGTGCCAGCAGTTTACGGGGGCAAACTGAAGCTTTCTTT; CDR3aa: CASSLRGQTEAFF; v_gene: TRBV27; d_gene: -; j_gene: TRBJ1-1; abundance: few
CDR3nt: TGTGCCAGCAGCTTATCTCCCGGCAAGGGAGGCTACACCTTC; CDR3aa: CASSLSPGKGGYTF; v_gene: TRBV7-2; d_gene: -; j_gene: TRBJ1-2; abundance: -
CDR3nt: TGTGCCAGCAGTTTTGGGGGTTACACAGATACGCAGTATTTT; CDR3aa: CASSFGGYTDTQYF; v_gene: TRBV28; d_gene: -; j_gene: TRBJ2-3; abundance: -
CDR3nt: TGTGCCAGCAGTTTTTACTCTGGGGCCAACGTCCTGACTTTC; CDR3aa: CASSFYSGANVLTF; v_gene: TRBV27; d_gene: -; j_gene: TRBJ2-6; abundance: -